This T cell receptor (beta chain) was found in a study of breast tumors, draining lymph nodes, adjacent tissues. Overall study results and limits: Tumor repertoires ranked between lymph nodes and nontumor tissue in diversity, with V and J gene preferences. Luminal-like breast cancer showed significantly higher tumor–nontumor repertoire similarity than basal-like.

The length of the CDR3 is 16 residues. The trim removed 5 bases at V and 6 bases at J, leaving 8 bases unmatched. Germline CDR1 is SGHTA and CDR2 is FQGTGA. TCRdb reprocessed the multiplex PCR reads via MiXCR and lists one record per CDR3 protein. The repertoire consists of approximately 200,000 distinct CDR3 sequences, with 31% occurring once and the leading ten covering more than 4%. This clonotype was seen repeatedly, ten times or more. Antigen specificity is unknown. Axillary draining lymph nodes of breast cancer patients supplied the node samples. Source material: axillary lymph node tissue. This chain uses TRBV7-3 with TRBJ2-1; 12 nucleotides agree with TRBD2. The clonotype comes from a female donor with breast cancer. Some clones in this sample may be carry-over from other donors' samples. CDR3 sequence reads: CASSPSSGRAINEQFF. As DNA, the CDR3 is TGTGCCAGCAGCCCATCTAGCGGGAGGGCGATCAATGAGCAGTTCTTC.